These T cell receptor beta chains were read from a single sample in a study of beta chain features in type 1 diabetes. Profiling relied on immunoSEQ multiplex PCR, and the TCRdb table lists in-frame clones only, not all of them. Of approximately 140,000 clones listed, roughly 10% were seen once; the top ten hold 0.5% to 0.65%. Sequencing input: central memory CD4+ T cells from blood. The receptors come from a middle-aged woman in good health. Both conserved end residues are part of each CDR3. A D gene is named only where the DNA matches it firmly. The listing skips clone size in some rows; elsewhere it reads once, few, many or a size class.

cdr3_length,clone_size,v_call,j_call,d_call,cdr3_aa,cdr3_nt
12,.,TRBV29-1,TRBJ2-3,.,CSVGLSTDTQYF,TGCAGCGTGGGACTTTCCACAGATACGCAGTATTTT
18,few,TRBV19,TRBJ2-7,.,CASSIDTTLSPRRDEQYF,TGTGCCAGTAGTATAGACACGACGCTCAGCCCCCGGAGGGACGAGCAGTACTTC
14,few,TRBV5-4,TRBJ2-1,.,CASSFPGRTNEQFF,TGTGCCAGCAGCTTCCCAGGGCGGACCAATGAGCAGTTCTTC
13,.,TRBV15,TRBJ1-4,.,CATSRGASIKLFF,TGTGCCACCAGCCGAGGGGCAAGCATCAAACTGTTTTTT
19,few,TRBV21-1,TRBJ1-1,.,CASSLEITEWSSYNTEAFF,TGTGCCAGCAGCTTGGAGATCACGGAATGGTCCTCCTATAACACTGAAGCTTTCTTT
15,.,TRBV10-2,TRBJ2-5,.,CASSDPRGPQETQYF,TGCGCCAGCAGTGATCCGCGGGGGCCACAAGAGACCCAGTACTTC
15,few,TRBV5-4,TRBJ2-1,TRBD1,CASSLGQGTYNEQFF,TGTGCCAGCAGCCTGGGACAGGGGACCTACAATGAGCAGTTCTTC
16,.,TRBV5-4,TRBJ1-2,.,CASSLDSQGGNYGYTF,TGTGCCAGCAGCTTGGATAGCCAGGGAGGGAACTATGGCTACACCTTC
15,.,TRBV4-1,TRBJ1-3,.,CASSQDLLTGNTIYF,TGCGCCAGCAGCCAAGATTTACTGACTGGAAACACCATATATTTT
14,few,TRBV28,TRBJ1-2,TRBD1,CASSPPQGAYGYTF,TGTGCCAGCAGTCCCCCACAGGGGGCCTATGGCTACACCTTC
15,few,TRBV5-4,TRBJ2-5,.,CASSREGGARETQYF,TGTGCCAGCAGCAGGGAGGGGGGGGCACGAGAGACCCAGTACTTC
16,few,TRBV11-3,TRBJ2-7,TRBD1,CASSLATGTGVGEQYF,TGTGCCAGCAGCTTAGCGACCGGGACAGGGGTAGGCGAGCAGTACTTC
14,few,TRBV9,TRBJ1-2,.,CASSVANQAGGYTF,TGTGCCAGCAGCGTAGCCAATCAGGCAGGTGGCTACACCTTC
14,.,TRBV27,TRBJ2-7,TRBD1,CASSLYRGSYEQYF,TGTGCCAGCAGTTTATACAGGGGTTCCTACGAGCAGTACTTC
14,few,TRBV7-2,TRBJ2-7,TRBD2,CASSSGTSANEQYF,TGTGCCAGCAGCTCCGGGACTAGCGCAAACGAGCAGTACTTC
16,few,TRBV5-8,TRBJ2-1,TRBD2,CASSTGTSGGLYRGFF,TGTGCCAGCAGCACCGGGACTAGCGGGGGGCTCTATCGGGGGTTCTTC
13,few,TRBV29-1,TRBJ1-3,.,CSVGSASGNTIYF,TGCAGCGTTGGGAGTGCCTCTGGAAACACCATATATTTT
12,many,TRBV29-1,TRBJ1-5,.,CSVLQGNQPQHF,TGCAGCGTCCTACAGGGAAATCAGCCCCAGCATTTT
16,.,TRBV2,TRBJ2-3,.,CASSYGGRRGADTQYF,TGTGCCAGCAGTTACGGGGGGCGAAGGGGTGCAGATACGCAGTATTTT
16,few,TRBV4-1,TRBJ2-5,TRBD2,CASSQEPGGRGETQYF,TGCGCCAGCAGCCAAGAACCCGGGGGGAGGGGAGAGACCCAGTACTTC
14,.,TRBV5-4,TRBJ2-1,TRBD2,CASSSIAGRDEQFF,TGTGCCAGCAGCTCCATAGCGGGGCGGGATGAGCAGTTCTTC
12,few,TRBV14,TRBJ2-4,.,CASSQDRVVVIF,TGTGCCAGCAGCCAAGATCGAGTAGTTGTGATTTTC
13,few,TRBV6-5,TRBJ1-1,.,CASSGSGKTEAFF,TGTGCCAGCAGTGGATCGGGGAAAACTGAAGCTTTCTTT
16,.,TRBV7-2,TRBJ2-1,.,CASSLVKGGRYNEQFF,TGTGCCAGCAGCTTAGTAAAGGGGGGGCGTTACAATGAGCAGTTCTTC
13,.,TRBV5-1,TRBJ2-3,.,CASHSTSTDTQYF,TGCGCCAGTCACAGCACTAGCACAGATACGCAGTATTTT
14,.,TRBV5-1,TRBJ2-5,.,CASSLVGAVETQYF,TGCGCCAGCAGCTTGGTAGGGGCGGTGGAGACCCAGTACTTC
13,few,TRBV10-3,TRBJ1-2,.,CATADESHYGYTF,TGTGCCACCGCCGATGAGAGCCACTATGGCTACACCTTC
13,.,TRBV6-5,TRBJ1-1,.,CASSLRRSTEAFF,TGTGCCAGCAGCCTCAGACGGAGCACTGAAGCTTTCTTT
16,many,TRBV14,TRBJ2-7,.,CASSQDPDTRAYEQYF,TGTGCCAGCAGCCAAGATCCGGACACCCGAGCCTACGAGCAGTACTTC
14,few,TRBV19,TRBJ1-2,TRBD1,CATARQGTVYGYTF,TGTGCCACCGCCAGACAGGGAACAGTCTACGGCTACACCTTC
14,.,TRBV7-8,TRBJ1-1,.,CASSLIRDTRGAFF,TGTGCCAGCAGTTTGATCCGGGACACCCGAGGAGCTTTCTTT
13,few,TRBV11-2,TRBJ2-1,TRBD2,CASSRGLAEKQFF,TGTGCCAGCAGTCGGGGACTAGCAGAAAAGCAGTTCTTC
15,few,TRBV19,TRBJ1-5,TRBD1,CASSIGQAGNQPQHF,TGTGCCAGTAGTATCGGACAGGCAGGCAATCAGCCCCAGCATTTT
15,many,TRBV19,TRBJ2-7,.,CASSSQSGEYYEQYF,TGTGCCAGTAGTTCCCAATCGGGGGAGTACTACGAGCAGTACTTC
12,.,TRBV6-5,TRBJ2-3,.,CASSPTEDTQYF,TGTGCCAGCAGTCCAACTGAGGATACGCAGTATTTT
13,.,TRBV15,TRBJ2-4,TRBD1,CATSRDRVNIQYF,TGTGCCACCAGCCGGGACAGGGTAAACATTCAGTACTTC
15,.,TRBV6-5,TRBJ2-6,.,CASSPQRTGANVLTF,TGTGCCAGCAGCCCACAGCGGACTGGGGCCAACGTCCTGACTTTC
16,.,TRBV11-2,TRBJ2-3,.,CASSPNPYPGEDTQYF,TGTGCCAGCAGCCCTAACCCTTATCCGGGGGAAGATACGCAGTATTTT
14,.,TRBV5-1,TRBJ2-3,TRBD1,CASSRGLSTDTQYF,TGCGCCAGCAGTAGGGGGCTGAGCACAGATACGCAGTATTTT
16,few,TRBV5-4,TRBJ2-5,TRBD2,CASSFRLAGGQETQYF,TGTGCCAGCAGCTTTCGGCTAGCGGGCGGACAAGAGACCCAGTACTTC
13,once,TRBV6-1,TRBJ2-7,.,CASSGQQTYEQYF,TGTGCCAGCAGCGGACAGCAAACCTACGAGCAGTACTTC
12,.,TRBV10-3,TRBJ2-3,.,CASSPTEDTQYF,TGTGCCAGCAGTCCAACTGAGGATACGCAGTATTTT
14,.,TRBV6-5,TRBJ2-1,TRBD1,CASSPRGPYNEQFF,TGTGCCAGCAGTCCTAGGGGGCCTTACAATGAGCAGTTCTTC
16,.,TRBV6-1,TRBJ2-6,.,CASREPGGTGANVLTF,TGTGCCAGCAGAGAACCCGGGGGTACTGGGGCCAACGTCCTGACTTTC
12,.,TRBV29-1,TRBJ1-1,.,CSVKSLNTEAFF,TGCAGCGTAAAGAGTTTGAACACTGAAGCTTTCTTT
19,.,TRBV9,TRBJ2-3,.,CASSVVGGGSAAGADTQYF,TGTGCCAGCAGCGTAGTGGGCGGGGGCTCCGCGGCAGGGGCAGATACGCAGTATTTT
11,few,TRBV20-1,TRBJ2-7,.,CSAAQGNEQYF,TGCAGTGCCGCCCAGGGAAACGAGCAGTACTTC
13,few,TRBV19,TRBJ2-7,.,CATSGLRAYEQYF,TGTGCCACCTCTGGACTGAGGGCCTACGAGCAGTACTTC
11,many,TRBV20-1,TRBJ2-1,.,CSAVGGSEQFF,TGCAGTGCGGTTGGGGGCAGTGAGCAGTTCTTC
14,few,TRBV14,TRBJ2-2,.,CASSPRVGTGELFF,TGTGCCAGCAGCCCCCGGGTCGGGACCGGGGAGCTGTTTTTT
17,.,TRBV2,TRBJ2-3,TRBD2,CASSEVLAGMGTDTQYF,TGTGCCAGCAGTGAAGTATTAGCGGGAATGGGAACAGATACGCAGTATTTT
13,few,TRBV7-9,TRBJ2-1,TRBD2,CASSLGWGGEQFF,TGTGCCAGCAGCTTGGGGTGGGGGGGTGAGCAGTTCTTC
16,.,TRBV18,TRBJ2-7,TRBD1,CASSPLDRGSSYEQYF,TGTGCCAGCTCACCGCTGGACAGGGGAAGCTCCTACGAGCAGTACTTC
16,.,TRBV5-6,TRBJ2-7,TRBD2,CASSLGLAGRSYEQYF,TGTGCCAGCAGCTTAGGCCTAGCGGGTCGCTCCTACGAGCAGTACTTC
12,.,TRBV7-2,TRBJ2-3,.,CASRLGTDTQYF,TGTGCCAGCCGGCTAGGCACAGATACGCAGTATTTT